This TCR beta chain was recorded in a study of cytomegalovirus exposure and HLA in healthy donors. In nominal health when sampled, donors likely had unrecorded immune exposures nonetheless. CDR3 size: 18 residues. V gave up 6 bases and J gave up 3 bases, with 27 bases separating them. The V gene's germline CDR1 is WNHNN and CDR2 SYGVQD (reference sequence). In the PCR, 60 Vbeta and 13 Jbeta primers were used. Clones were sequenced by immunoSEQ multiplex PCR, and TCRdb holds only the in-frame ones, with some missing. The data hold over 100,000 clones, with 80% to 85% observed a single time. Only a few counts were recorded for this clone.

The sequence came from a man aged 25-45 years in good health and CMV-seronegative. J is TRBJ2-7 and V is TRBV10-1, with D possibly matching TRBD2 (7 bases). Sequencing was done on a sample of PBMCs. The CDR3 DNA sequence: TGCGCCAGCAGACGGACCAAGGGCGGGGCGGGGGCCTACTACGAGCAGTACTTC. The encoded protein is CASRRTKGGAGAYYEQYF.